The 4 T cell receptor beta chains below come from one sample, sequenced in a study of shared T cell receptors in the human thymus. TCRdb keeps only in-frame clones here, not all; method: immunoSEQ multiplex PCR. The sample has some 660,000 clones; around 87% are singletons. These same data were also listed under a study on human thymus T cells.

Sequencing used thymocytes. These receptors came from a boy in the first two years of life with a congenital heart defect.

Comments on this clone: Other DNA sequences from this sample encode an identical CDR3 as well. Here the CDR3 reads CASSSQGDYGYTF. DNA for the CDR3: TGTGCCAGCAGTTCCCAGGGGGACTATGGCTACACCTTC. The V call is TRBV28, the J call TRBJ1-2; 7 nucleotides match TRBD1. CDR1 MDHEN and CDR2 SYDVKM come from the germline V gene. The V segment lost 4 bases and the J segment 3 bases; nucleotides outside the gene matches: 2. The CDR3 contains 13 residues.

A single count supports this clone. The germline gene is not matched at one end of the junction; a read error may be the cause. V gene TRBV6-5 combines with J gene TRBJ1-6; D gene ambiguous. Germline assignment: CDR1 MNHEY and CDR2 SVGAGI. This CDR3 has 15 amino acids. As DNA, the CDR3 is TGTGCCACCCTCAGTCCGAGAAACTATAATTCCCCCCTCCACTTT. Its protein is CATLSPRNYNSPLHF.

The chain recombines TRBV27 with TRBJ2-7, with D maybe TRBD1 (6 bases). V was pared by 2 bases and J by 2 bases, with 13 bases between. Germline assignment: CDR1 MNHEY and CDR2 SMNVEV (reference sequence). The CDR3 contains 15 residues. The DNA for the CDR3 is TGTGCCAGCAGTTTAGGGGTTGACAGGCCCTACGAGCAGTACTTC. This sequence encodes CASSLGVDRPYEQYF.

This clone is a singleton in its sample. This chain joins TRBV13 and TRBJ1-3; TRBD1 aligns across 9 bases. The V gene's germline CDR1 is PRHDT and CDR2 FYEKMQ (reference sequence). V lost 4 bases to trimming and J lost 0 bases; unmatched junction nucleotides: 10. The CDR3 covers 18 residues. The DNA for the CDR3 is TGTGCCAGCAGCTCCCGGGACAGGGTGACTTACTCTGGAAACACCATATATTTT. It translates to CASSSRDRVTYSGNTIYF.